This TCR beta chain derives from a study of blood T cells in healthy people across ages. Healthy Russian Caucasian donors spanned ages about 6 to 100 years. Combining a sample-barcoded 5' primer with a J-beta primer mix, a second PCR ran for roughly 7 to 12 cycles. Template switching added a 12-random-nucleotide identifier to every cDNA molecule. There were at least 2.5 million CDR3-containing paired-end reads obtained from each sample. In TCRdb, the 5' RACE reads were re-called with MiXCR into one record per CDR3 protein. Of 900,000 to 950,000 distinct CDR3 sequences listed, just under 30% are singletons. Concerning this clonotype itself: A much larger clone lies one base from this, so it may be a read error.

This CDR3 comprises 14 residues. CDR1 is MDHEN, CDR2 SYDVKM, per germline. This sample was also put to use in a study of T cells of mothers and their children. That work contributes: Related mother-child pairs showed slightly higher but non-significant overlap than unrelated pairs.

This TCR was recovered from a woman aged 40 to 49 in good health. What was sequenced was blood. The J gene is TRBJ2-5, the V gene TRBV28, with 11 bases aligning to TRBD2. The CDR3 here is CASASGGYQEAQYF. The CDR3 DNA reads as TGTGCCAGCGCTAGCGGGGGGTACCAAGAGGCCCAGTACTTC.